These 5 T cell receptor beta chains were sequenced from one sample in a study of cytomegalovirus exposure and HLA in healthy donors. The study ran its PCR with 60 Vbeta and 13 Jbeta primers. Repertoires were generated with immunoSEQ multiplex PCR, while TCRdb's copy carries only in-frame clones and drops some. The sample shows roughly 180,000 clones, about 82% of them seen only once. Specimen: PBMCs. The receptors stem from a woman between 18 and 30 years old in good health and CMV-seronegative.

This chain joins TRBV28 and TRBJ1-5; TRBD1 matches at 8 bases. The CDR3 covers 13 residues. CDR1 MDHEN and CDR2 SYDVKM come from the germline V gene. V lost 6 bases and J lost 4; bases outside the gene matches: 2. The CDR3 spells CASRGQVNQPQHF. CDR3 sequence (DNA): TGTGCCAGCAGGGGACAGGTGAATCAGCCCCAGCATTTT.

DNA of the CDR3: TGCGCCAGCAGCTTCCACAGGGGAAATGAGCAGTTCTTC. Protein: CASSFHRGNEQFF. V is TRBV5-1 and J is TRBJ2-1; 7 bases are a match to TRBD1. The CDR3 is 13 residues long. J was trimmed by 7 bases and V by 2 bases; bases with no gene match: 3. Germline V gives CDR1 SGHRS, CDR2 YFSETQ.

J is TRBJ2-7 and V is TRBV10-3; D not resolved. V was trimmed by 3 bases and J by 0 bases, leaving 12 bases between them. This CDR3 is built from 15 residues. Germline V gives CDR1 ENHRY, CDR2 SYGVKD. The DNA for the CDR3 is TGTGCCATCAGTGATCCGATGCAGGCCTCCTACGAGCAGTACTTC. It yields the protein CAISDPMQASYEQYF.

In DNA, the CDR3 is TGTGCCATCAGTCTTAGACAGGGGAACAATGAGCAGTTCTTC. Translation gives CAISLRQGNNEQFF. V gene TRBV10-3 combines with J gene TRBJ2-1, with 8 bases fitting TRBD1. The trim removed 5 bases at V and 5 bases at J, leaving 5 bases unmatched. The germline CDR1 and CDR2 sequences are ENHRY and SYGVKD. The CDR3 extends over 14 amino acids.

The chain recombines TRBV4-2 with TRBJ1-2, with 8 bases that match TRBD1. The CDR3 spans 14 residues. The germline V gene has CDR1 LGHNA and CDR2 YNFKEQ. V shed 4 bases, J shed 8 bases, and the junction held 9 bases outside the gene matches. The CDR3 DNA follows: TGTGCCAGCAGCCGGGGGACAGGCCTGGGCGGCTACACCTTC. Translated: CASSRGTGLGGYTF.